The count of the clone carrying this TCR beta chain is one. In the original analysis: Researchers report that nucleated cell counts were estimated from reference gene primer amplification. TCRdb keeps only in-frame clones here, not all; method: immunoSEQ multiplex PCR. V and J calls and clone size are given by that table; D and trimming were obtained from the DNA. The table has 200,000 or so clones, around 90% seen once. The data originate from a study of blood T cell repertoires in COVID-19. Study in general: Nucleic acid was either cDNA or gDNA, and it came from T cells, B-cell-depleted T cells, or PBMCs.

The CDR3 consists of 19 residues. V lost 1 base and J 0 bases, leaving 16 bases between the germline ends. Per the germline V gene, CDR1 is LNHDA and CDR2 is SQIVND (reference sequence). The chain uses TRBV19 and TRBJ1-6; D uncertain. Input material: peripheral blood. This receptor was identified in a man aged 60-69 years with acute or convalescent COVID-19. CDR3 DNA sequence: TGTGCCAGTAGTATAGCTAGTACGGGTCCGAGCTCCTATAATTCACCCCTCCACTTT. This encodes CASSIASTGPSSYNSPLHF.